A single sample gave rise to the 30 T cell receptor beta chains below, sequenced in a study of response to subunit inactivated influenza vaccine. Using its own MiXCR run on the RT-PCR reads, TCRdb lists one record per CDR3 protein. Among 500,000 to 550,000 distinct CDR3 sequences listed, roughly 7.9% were seen once. The specimen was PBMCs from blood, collected 23 months after vaccination. These receptors all stem from a man aged 50-75 years who received an inactivated influenza vaccine.

In its sample, this clonotype was seen many times. V is TRBV20-1 and J is TRBJ2-6, with D perhaps TRBD1 (6 bases). Germline assignment: CDR1 DFQATT and CDR2 SNEGSKA (reference sequence). Trimming stripped 0 bases from V and 2 bases from J, with 17 bases between. This CDR3 has 18 amino acids. CDR3 sequence: CSARDLVAGAAGANVLTF. In DNA, the CDR3 is TGCAGTGCTAGAGATCTGGTGGCAGGGGCAGCTGGGGCCAACGTCCTGACTTTC.

The table lists this clonotype with a few counts. This sequence joins TRBV20-1 and TRBJ2-1; 11 bases line up with TRBD2. Losses at the gene ends were 0 bases for V and 11 bases for J; bases not matched to a gene: 6. The CDR3 has 14 residues. The V gene's germline CDR1 is DFQATT and CDR2 SNEGSKA (reference sequence). The DNA of the CDR3 is TGCAGTGCTAGAGATCACACTAGCGGGAGACAGCAGTTCTTC. Translation gives CSARDHTSGRQQFF.

The V gene is TRBV9, the J gene TRBJ2-1; 7 bases are shared with TRBD2. This CDR3 is 15 amino acids long. The germline V gene has CDR1 SGDLS and CDR2 YYNGEE. V trimming: 6 bases; J trimming: 8 bases; junction bases outside the gene matches: 14. The CDR3 sequence: CASNFRAGDGDEQFF. The CDR3 DNA reads as TGTGCCAGCAACTTTAGGGCGGGAGATGGTGATGAGCAGTTCTTC.

This clonotype was seen a handful of times. The genes are TRBV6-1 and TRBJ1-1; 10 nucleotides agree with TRBD1. Germline trimming cut 2 bases from V and 3 bases from J; bases unmatched to any gene: 3. Per germline, CDR1 MNHNS and CDR2 SASEGT. This CDR3 spans 15 amino acids. The CDR3 coding sequence is TGTGCCAGCAGTGAACCGGGACAGGGGTACACTGAAGCTTTCTTT. Translated, it gives CASSEPGQGYTEAFF.

This clonotype was counted a few times. The CDR3 DNA is TGCAGCGTTGTCTTGGCAGGGGTATCGTACATTCAGTACTTC. Translating it yields CSVVLAGVSYIQYF. The chain recombines TRBV29-1 with TRBJ2-4; possibly TRBD1 for D (6 bases). V lost 4 bases and J 8 bases, leaving 18 bases between the germline ends. CDR1 is SQVTM, CDR2 ANQGSEA, per germline. This CDR3 is 14 amino acids long.

The chain employs TRBV12-3 or TRBV12-4 and TRBJ2-6; no clear D. This CDR3 is 16 amino acids long. V was cut by 3 bases and J by 0 bases, with 9 bases left in between. Written as DNA, the CDR3 is TGTGCCAGCAGTTTTCTGCTTGACTCTGGGGCCAACGTCCTGACTTTC. Translating it yields CASSFLLDSGANVLTF.

The chain carries TRBV6-2 or TRBV6-3 and TRBJ2-5; 16 positions match TRBD2. The CDR3 length is 19 residues. CDR1 is MNHEY, CDR2 SVGEGT, per germline. V lost 2 bases and J lost 4; bases outside the gene matches: 10. The DNA of the CDR3 is TGTGCCAGCAGTTACCCGTCCGGGACTAGCGGGGGGGCCCGAGAGACCCAGTACTTC. Its protein is CASSYPSGTSGGARETQYF.

The table lists this clonotype with a few counts. This rearrangement joins TRBV4-3 to TRBJ2-2; D may correspond to TRBD1 or TRBD2 (5 bases each). V lost 1 base, J lost 7 bases, and 13 bases lay in between. Germline CDR1 LGHNA, CDR2 YSLEER. There are 15 residues in the CDR3. The CDR3 DNA is TGCGCCAGCAGCCAAGGGGCTTGGGGGAACGGGGAGCTGTTTTTT. Translating it yields CASSQGAWGNGELFF.

This clonotype was detected many times. The chain joins TRBV5-1 to TRBJ2-1; TRBD1 might be the D (5 bases). The V end lost 4 bases, the J end lost 2 bases, and 13 bases lay between the germline ends. This CDR3 contains 15 residues. Germline loops: CDR1 SGHRS, CDR2 YFSETQ. For the CDR3, the DNA is TGCGCCAGCAGCAAACATAGGGGAACCTACAATGAGCAGTTCTTC. As protein: CASSKHRGTYNEQFF.

The V and J genes are TRBV11-1 and TRBJ2-1; 9 bases match TRBD2. Germline CDR1 reads SGHAT; CDR2 reads FQDESV (reference sequence). V was clipped by 1 base and J by 7 bases; unmatched bases: 11. This CDR3 is 17 amino acids long. The CDR3 sequence is CASSLERGGRAENEQFF. The CDR3 DNA reads TGTGCCAGCAGCTTAGAACGGGGCGGGAGGGCCGAGAATGAGCAGTTCTTC.

This clonotype was detected ten times or more. J is TRBJ2-3 and V is TRBV10-3; 13 bases are a match to TRBD2. From germline, CDR1 is ENHRY and CDR2 SYGVKD. The CDR3 has 15 amino acids. The junction had 8 bases not matched to a gene; V was cut back by 10 bases and J by 4 bases. DNA for the CDR3: TGTGCCAGCGCTGGGACTAGCGGGAATGCAGATACGCAGTATTTT. This codes for CASAGTSGNADTQYF.

In its sample, this clonotype was seen a few times. J is TRBJ2-3 and V is TRBV9; TRBD2 aligns across 8 bases. J was trimmed by 4 bases and V by 2 bases; bases with no gene match: 6. This CDR3 comprises 15 residues. Germline V gives CDR1 SGDLS, CDR2 YYNGEE. CDR3 loop: CASSVAGGLADTQYF. CDR3 DNA sequence: TGTGCCAGCAGCGTCGCGGGAGGTCTCGCAGATACGCAGTATTTT. The full variable domain, completed using reference TRBV9 and TRBJ2-3, is DSGVTQTPKHLITATGQRVTLRCSPRSGDLSVYWYQQSLDQGLQFLIQYYNGEERAKGNILERFSAQQFPDLHSELNLSSLELGDSALYFCASSVAGGLADTQYFGPGTRLTVL.

The chain recombines TRBV5-5 with TRBJ1-4; 8 positions agree with TRBD1. V was clipped by 6 bases and J by 0 bases; unmatched bases: 7. CDR1 is SGHKS and CDR2 is YYEKEE in the germline V gene (reference sequence). This CDR3 spans 16 amino acids. The CDR3 nucleotides are TGTGCCAGCAACACAGGGGGAGTTGCAACTAATGAAAAACTGTTTTTT. Amino acids: CASNTGGVATNEKLFF. The whole variable domain, filled in from reference TRBV5-5 and TRBJ1-4, reads DAGVTQSPTHLIKTRGQQVTLRCSPISGHKSVSWYQQVLGQGPQFIFQYYEKEERGRGNFPDRFSARQFPNYSSELNVNALLLGDSALYLCASNTGGVATNEKLFFGSGTQLSVL.

The chain carries TRBV29-1 and TRBJ2-2; the match to TRBD1 covers 7 bases. CDR1 and CDR2 (germline): SQVTM, ANQGSEA. The CDR3 extends over 14 amino acids. V shed 3 bases and J 6 bases; nucleotides not matched to a gene: 7. In nucleotides, the CDR3 is TGCAGCGTTGAGGGCAGGGGGACATCCGGGGAGCTGTTTTTT. Its translation is CSVEGRGTSGELFF.

The chain links TRBV20-1 to TRBJ1-1; no clear D gene. The CDR3 has 14 residues. Trimming took off 0 bases at V and 6 bases at J, with 14 bases between the two ends. CDR1 and CDR2 (germline): DFQATT, SNEGSKA (reference sequence). The chain's CDR3 is CSARDFGRRAEAFF. CDR3 sequence (DNA): TGCAGTGCTAGAGATTTTGGGAGACGGGCTGAAGCTTTCTTT.

The gene calls are TRBV9 and TRBJ2-1; D is perhaps TRBD2 (5 bases). The V gene lost 6 bases and the J gene lost 1 base, with 8 bases spanning the gap. The CDR3 loop spans 13 amino acids. Germline lookup yields CDR1 SGDLS and CDR2 YYNGEE. The CDR3 region is CASNSGSYNEQFF. CDR3 nucleotides: TGTGCCAGCAACTCGGGGTCCTACAATGAGCAGTTCTTC.

This clonotype was detected a few times. The gene calls are TRBV20-1 and TRBJ1-5; D uncertain. The CDR3 has 15 amino acids. Germline CDR1 is DFQATT and CDR2 is SNEGSKA (reference sequence). V lost 4 bases, J lost 2 bases, and 15 bases lay in between. CDR3 amino acids: CSANRGPAGNQPQHF. The CDR3 DNA is TGCAGTGCTAATCGGGGTCCTGCGGGCAATCAGCCCCAGCATTTT.

A few counts support this clonotype. The chain couples TRBV7-8 to TRBJ1-3; 8 positions agree with TRBD1. Germline V gene sequence: CDR1 SGHVS, CDR2 FQNEAQ. The CDR3 has 16 residues. Germline trimming cut 0 bases from V and 2 bases from J; bases unmatched to any gene: 3. The CDR3 DNA sequence: TGTGCCAGCAGCTTAGCTGACAGGGGTCCTGGAAACACCATATATTTT. It translates to CASSLADRGPGNTIYF.

This clonotype has ten or more counts. The chain links TRBV5-1 to TRBJ2-1; D is unclear. V dropped 0 bases and J dropped 4 bases, with 11 bases sitting between them. This CDR3 region has 15 residues. Per germline, CDR1 SGHRS and CDR2 YFSETQ. CDR3 DNA sequence: TGCGCCAGCAGCTTGGAGGGATCCTTGTACAATGAGCAGTTCTTC. Amino acid sequence: CASSLEGSLYNEQFF.

This clonotype was counted many times. J is TRBJ1-1 and V is TRBV5-1; D remains unclear. The CDR3 runs 12 residues. Germline V lookup: CDR1 SGHRS, CDR2 YFSETQ. Trimming cost V 4 bases and J 8 bases, with 12 bases left between them. The CDR3 loop is CASSPFGGEAFF. DNA for the CDR3: TGCGCCAGCAGCCCTTTTGGCGGGGAAGCTTTCTTT.

This clonotype was seen many times. V usage is TRBV5-1 and J usage is TRBJ2-4; maybe TRBD1 (6 bases). The CDR3 consists of 16 residues. V gave up 4 bases and J gave up 0 bases, with 14 bases separating them. Germline V gene lookup returns CDR1 SGHRS and CDR2 YFSETQ. The CDR3 region is CASSLTGFVAKNIQYF. The CDR3 nucleotides read TGCGCCAGCAGCCTGACAGGCTTTGTAGCCAAAAACATTCAGTACTTC.

This clonotype was picked up a small number of times. This sequence joins TRBV9 and TRBJ2-7; D is unclear. The CDR3 consists of 15 residues. V was shortened by 0 bases and J by 0 bases, with 10 bases between the two germline ends. Germline values: CDR1 SGDLS, CDR2 YYNGEE. The CDR3 reads CASSVGPEPSYEQYF. CDR3 coding DNA: TGTGCCAGCAGCGTAGGGCCAGAACCCTCCTACGAGCAGTACTTC.

Many counts were recorded for this clonotype. The CDR3 region is CASSEQGLGNQPQHF. In DNA form, the CDR3 reads TGTGCCAGCAGCGAACAGGGGCTGGGCAATCAGCCCCAGCATTTT. V and J are TRBV6-2 or TRBV6-3 and TRBJ1-5, with 7 bases that match TRBD1. With V trimmed by 6 bases and J by 2 bases, 7 bases remained unmatched. This CDR3 is built from 15 residues. CDR1 is MNHEY, CDR2 SVGEGT, per germline.

This clonotype was counted many times. This chain links TRBV5-1 with TRBJ1-6; weak D call: TRBD1 (5 bases). Between the trimmed V and J ends, which lost 0 bases and 7 bases, there was a span of 14 bases. Looked up from germline, CDR1 is SGHRS and CDR2 is YFSETQ. CDR3 length equals 16 residues. The DNA of the CDR3 is TGCGCCAGCAGCTTGGGGGGCCCGTCGTCGAATTCACCCCTCCACTTT. Amino acid sequence: CASSLGGPSSNSPLHF.

In this sample, this clonotype turned up a few times. One end of the junction does not line up with germline, which may come from a read error. The chain links TRBV20-1 to TRBJ1-1; D call uncertain. This CDR3 contains 8 residues. Germline assignment: CDR1 DFQATT and CDR2 SNEGSKA (reference sequence). This CDR3 reads CSALGRLF. CDR3 nucleotides: TGCAGTGCCCTTGGACGTCTCTTT.

This clonotype was recorded at least ten times. The chain is built from TRBV7-9 and TRBJ2-1; no reliable D call. V was clipped by 5 bases and J by 4 bases, with 12 bases between them. CDR1 is SEHNR, CDR2 FQNEAQ, per germline (reference sequence). The CDR3 consists of 14 residues. Written as DNA, the CDR3 is TGTGCCAGCAGCGTAGGAACTTTTTACAATGAGCAGTTCTTC. Translated, it gives CASSVGTFYNEQFF.

This clonotype was recorded at least ten times. The genes are TRBV9 and TRBJ1-2; D uncertain. Deletions cut 0 bases from V and 3 bases from J, with 9 bases between. The CDR3 is made up of 14 amino acids. Germline V gene lookup returns CDR1 SGDLS and CDR2 YYNGEE. The CDR3 loop reads CASSVGSGDYGYTF. DNA of the CDR3: TGTGCCAGCAGCGTAGGGTCTGGAGACTATGGCTACACCTTC.

The chain carries TRBV7-9 and TRBJ2-7, with TRBD2 matching over 9 bases. V gave up 7 bases and J gave up 6 bases; unmatched junction bases: 13. This CDR3 has 15 residues. Germline V lookup: CDR1 SEHNR, CDR2 FQNEAQ (reference sequence). The CDR3 here is CASTKSGTSPPEQYF. The DNA for the CDR3 is TGTGCCAGCACCAAATCCGGGACTAGCCCTCCCGAGCAGTACTTC.

This clonotype turned up a few times. The V and J genes are TRBV20-1 and TRBJ2-1, with 9 bases fitting TRBD2. The CDR3 covers 16 residues. Germline CDR1 is DFQATT and CDR2 is SNEGSKA (reference sequence). V dropped 0 bases and J dropped 6; count of bases not matched to a gene: 9. CDR3 coding DNA: TGCAGTGCTAGAGATCGGCGGACTAGCGTGGGCAATGAGCAGTTCTTC. Residues: CSARDRRTSVGNEQFF.

This clonotype was observed at least ten times. CDR3 nucleotides: TGCGCCAGCAGGGTGAGGCGGGAGCGCACTGAAGCTTTCTTT. Translation: CASRVRRERTEAFF. The chain has TRBV5-1 and TRBJ1-1; D unclear. In germline, CDR1 is SGHRS, CDR2 YFSETQ. The CDR3 sequence is 14 residues long. Trimming took off 5 bases at V and 4 bases at J, with 15 bases between the two ends.